This entry describes one TCR beta chain. What antigen it recognizes has not been identified. Per-base qualities were not stored, and no clone one base away is much larger. The immunoSEQ Assay, a bias-controlled multiplex PCR, was used to amplify TCRbeta CDR3 regions from genomic DNA. The study's own analysis went as follows. The number of nucleated cells in each sample was estimated by amplification of reference gene primers within the assay. To quantify the absolute abundance of each unique TCRbeta CDR3 rearrangement, sequence reads were collapsed and filtered. For each sample, productive Simpson clonality was calculated as the square root of Simpson's diversity index across productive rearrangements. Held by TCRdb, this immuneACCESS table contains in-frame sequences only and omits some clones. Under half of the omission traces to an unresolved V gene where checked; the cause of the rest is unknown. From that table come the V and J calls and clone size; the DNA was used to work out D and trimming. This sample is represented by roughly 140,000 clones; approximately 85% of them were singletons. The ten largest clones take up roughly 4% of the sample.

The data were obtained in a study of blood T cell repertoires in COVID-19 (dated by TCRdb to 2019 to 2021). For context, the study as a whole: Samples covering the acute and convalescent phases of COVID-19 were provided by collaborators in the United States, Italy and Spain. The material from the prospective study consisted of cDNA or gDNA derived from T cells, B-cell-depleted T cells, or PBMCs. The dataset comprised deeply sampled blood TCRbeta repertoires from subjects exposed to, actively infected with, or recovered from COVID-19. A freely available public database, intended as a resource for researchers studying the immune response to SARS-CoV-2, is where the repertoires were released. The samples were drawn from two sources: the first 160 participants of the ongoing ImmuneRACE study, and 1,000 to 1,500 subjects contributed by 6 global collaborators. A de-identified subject ID, COVID-19 status, age in years and sex were almost always included in the sample metadata. Where available, HLA class I and class II types were taken from metadata supplied by the sample provider and were not determined by assay-based typing. Points the paper makes about the study in general: Clinical and demographic metadata were provided uncurated, with the amount varying by source and participant.

Collaborating institutions collected whole blood in K2EDTA tubes following their own protocols. For TCRbeta analysis, collaborators shipped samples as frozen whole blood, isolated PBMCs, or DNA extracted from either of those sample types. The receptor's source is an elderly woman with acute or convalescent COVID-19. The sequenced sample was peripheral blood.

This receptor has the CDR3 CASSISTGYKLFF. The DNA is TGTGCCAGTAGTATTTCGACAGGGTATAAACTGTTTTTT. This sequence uses TRBV19 and TRBJ1-4; a stretch of 7 junction bases matches TRBD1. The germline V and J ends show losses of 3 bases and 11 bases respectively, and no gene match explains 6 bases of the junction. CDR1 and CDR2 (LNHDA, SQIVND) derive from the germline V gene (reference sequence). The CDR3 covers 13 residues, taking in both the cysteine and the phenylalanine. The CDR3 DNA has 39 bases and is translated from base 1. The CDR3 plus the reference TRBV19 and TRBJ1-4 genes for the other parts give the full variable domain: DGGITQSPKYLFRKEGQNVTLSCEQNLNHDAMYWYRQDPGQGLRLIYYSQIVNDFQKGDIAEGYSVSREKKESFPLTVTSAQKNPTAFYLCASSISTGYKLFFGSGTQLSVL.